This T cell receptor (beta chain) was recovered during a study of T cells after yellow fever vaccination. Looking at the study overall: Any fraction with a low cell number was prepared using SMART-Seq v4 Ultra Low Input.

Universal primer sites and UMIs were introduced during 5'RACE template-switching synthesis of TCR cDNA. A single record per CDR3 protein comes from TCRdb applying MiXCR to the 5' RACE reads. The sample contains about 350,000 distinct CDR3 sequences, approximately 8% of which appear only once. Study conclusions and caveats: Post-booster repertoires contained most primary-vaccination clones again (about 95% CD4, about 90% CD8). Weaker overall, the secondary response nonetheless peaked faster (day 5 versus 15).

Looked up from germline, CDR1 is SGDLS and CDR2 is YYNGEE. After removal of 7 bases from V and 2 bases from J, the junction contained 12 bases not matched to a gene. This CDR3 spans 18 amino acids. This clonotype was seen repeatedly, ten times or more. What it recognizes is unknown. This sample comprised PBMCs, obtained about 41 days after the first yellow fever vaccination. This clonotype was sampled from a man between 18 and 35 years old who received the YFV17D yellow fever vaccine. The chain links TRBV9 to TRBJ2-2; 12 nucleotides match TRBD2. The CDR3 bases are TGTGCCAGCTCTCGACTAGCGGGGGCCATTCCAAACACCGGGGAGCTGTTTTTT. It codes for CASSRLAGAIPNTGELFF.